Below, 3 T cell receptor beta chains from the same sample are listed, as sequenced in a study of T-cell memory formation after mild COVID-19. Using its own MiXCR run on the 5' RACE reads, TCRdb lists one record per CDR3 protein. The data contain about 190,000 distinct CDR3 sequences, 18% of them singletons. The material sequenced was PBMCs or a T cell subset sorted from them (not recorded which). Every receptor here comes from an adult woman who had mild COVID-19 (a few samples of this study predate the infection). Cell type and time point are not known.

The chain joins TRBV29-1 to TRBJ2-3; 9 positions agree with TRBD1. V lost 7 bases to trimming and J lost 1 base; unmatched junction nucleotides: 9. This CDR3 region has 15 residues. Germline CDR1 reads SQVTM; CDR2 reads ANQGSEA. The chain's CDR3 is CSAPLRDRGTDTQYF. CDR3 DNA sequence: TGCAGCGCTCCTTTACGGGACAGGGGCACAGATACGCAGTATTTT.

The J gene is TRBJ1-2, the V gene TRBV3-1, with 7 bases fitting TRBD1. CDR3 length equals 14 residues. CDR1 and CDR2 from the germline V gene are LGHDT and YNNKEL (reference sequence). J was trimmed by 6 bases and V by 5 bases; bases with no gene match: 9. The CDR3, as DNA: TGTGCCAGCAGCGCCCGGGACAGTCCCCATGGCTACACCTTC. Its translation: CASSARDSPHGYTF.

This clonotype has ten or more counts. The germline gene is not matched at one end of the junction; a read error may be the cause. This chain connects TRBV12-3 or TRBV12-4 to TRBJ2-5, with TRBD2 matching over 7 bases. This CDR3 spans 13 amino acids. CDR3 loop: CASSLGGQETQYF. The CDR3 region has the DNA TGCGCCAGCAGCTTGGGGGGGCAAGAGACCCAGTACTTC.